Listed below are T cell receptor beta chains from one sample, sequenced in a study of T-cell memory formation after mild COVID-19. TCRdb re-called the 5' RACE reads through MiXCR, storing one row per CDR3 protein. The table shows roughly 28,000 distinct CDR3 sequences, with 10% to 15% occurring only once. Sequenced: PBMCs or a T cell subset sorted from them (not recorded which). Receptors originate from an adult woman who had mild COVID-19 (a few samples of this study predate the infection). Cell type and time point are not known. The CDR3 runs from the conserved cysteine through the conserved F or W. The D gene is left open where the match is weak. Clone size is given for some rows only: seen once, a few or many times, or a class if the clone is expanded.

CASSLGNTYSHEQYF TGTGCCAGCAGTTTAGGGAATACCTACAGCCACGAGCAGTACTTC 15 - - TRBJ2-7 TRBV12-3/TRBV12-4
CASSGTLAGVYEQYF TGTGCCAGCAGTGGGACCTTAGCGGGAGTCTACGAGCAGTACTTC 15 few TRBD2 TRBJ2-7 TRBV6-2/TRBV6-3
CASTQGVQNTEAFF TGCGCCAGCACCCAGGGCGTTCAGAACACTGAAGCTTTCTTT 14 many - TRBJ1-1 TRBV5-1
CASSQDSKGGYGYTF TGTGCCAGCAGCCAAGATAGTAAGGGTGGCTATGGCTACACCTTC 15 many - TRBJ1-2 TRBV4-2
CASSSLHRVDEQFF TGTGCCAGCAGCAGCCTCCACAGGGTCGATGAGCAGTTCTTC 14 many - TRBJ2-1 TRBV7-3
CSAGDSGSYNSPLHF TGCAGCGCCGGAGATTCCGGCTCCTATAATTCACCCCTCCACTTT 15 many - TRBJ1-6 TRBV29-1
CASSPFRGGQETQYF TGTGCCAGCAGCCCCTTTAGGGGAGGGCAAGAGACCCAGTACTTC 15 many TRBD2 TRBJ2-5 TRBV28
CSVEPPGSRLYNEQFF TGCAGCGTTGAACCCCCTGGTAGCAGGCTCTACAATGAGCAGTTCTTC 16 many - TRBJ2-1 TRBV29-1
CASSQGLDTEAFF TGCGCCAGCAGCCAGGGGCTGGACACTGAAGCTTTCTTT 13 many - TRBJ1-1 TRBV4-1
CASSLRGTNNEQFF TGTGCCAGCAGTTTGAGAGGGACAAACAATGAGCAGTTCTTC 14 many - TRBJ2-1 TRBV27
CASSFGANYGYTF TGTGCCAGCAGTTTCGGTGCTAACTATGGCTACACCTTC 13 many - TRBJ1-2 TRBV12-3/TRBV12-4
CASSQAQTGGNTEAFF TGTGCCAGCAGCCAAGCCCAGACAGGGGGGAACACTGAAGCTTTCTTT 16 - TRBD1 TRBJ1-1 TRBV4-2
CASSGGHWGEKLFF TGTGCCAGCAGTGGGGGTCATTGGGGTGAAAAACTGTTTTTT 14 many - TRBJ1-4 TRBV25-1
CASSQARKGGNEQFF TGCGCCAGCAGCCAAGCTCGAAAGGGGGGCAATGAGCAGTTCTTC 15 many - TRBJ2-1 TRBV4-3
CASTPWGIGDEQFF TGTGCCAGCACGCCCTGGGGCATAGGGGATGAGCAGTTCTTC 14 - - TRBJ2-1 TRBV7-2
CASSPGQGQETQYF TGTGCCAGCAGCCCCGGACAGGGGCAAGAGACCCAGTACTTC 14 many TRBD1 TRBJ2-5 TRBV4-2